These 13 T cell receptor beta chains were all obtained from the same sample, sequenced in a study of blood T cell repertoires in COVID-19. Using immunoSEQ multiplex PCR, the repertoire was profiled, and TCRdb retains in-frame clones only, with some absent. Of hundreds of thousands of clones detected, 80% to 90% appear once; the ten largest clones hold approximately 9%. The sample was PBMCs or T cells enriched from blood (not recorded which). The receptors originated from a middle-aged man who had recovered from COVID-19.

The genes are TRBV2 and TRBJ2-5; TRBD1 matches at 8 bases. With V trimmed by 7 bases and J by 1 base, 11 bases remained unmatched. CDR3 length: 16 residues. Germline CDR1 is SNHLY and CDR2 is FYNNEI. The CDR3 region has the DNA TGTGCCAGCAATGCACAGGGGGGTCAGGTCCAAGAGACCCAGTACTTC. Its protein product is CASNAQGGQVQETQYF.

The chain employs TRBV6-6 and TRBJ2-7; D ambiguous. V shed 5 bases and J shed 2 bases, with 13 bases lying between them. CDR1 and CDR2 (germline): MNHNY, SVGAGI (reference sequence). The CDR3 has 14 residues. The CDR3 coding sequence is TGTGCCAGCAGTGAGGCTGGAGAGGCCTACGAGCAGTACTTC. This translates into CASSEAGEAYEQYF.

The chain combines TRBV2 with TRBJ2-2; TRBD2 matches 13 bases. This CDR3 region has 16 residues. Looked up from germline, CDR1 is SNHLY and CDR2 is FYNNEI. J lost 4 bases, V lost 7 bases, and 6 bases had no gene match. DNA for the CDR3: TGTGCCAGCATCCTTGGGACTAGCGGGGTCACCGGGGAGCTGTTTTTT. Protein product: CASILGTSGVTGELFF.

This chain links TRBV30 with TRBJ1-1; D perhaps matches TRBD1 (5 bases). Per germline, CDR1 GTSNPN and CDR2 SVGIG (reference sequence). Trimming took 7 bases from V and 7 from J, leaving 13 bases between them. The CDR3 totals 11 residues. The CDR3 reads CALARQNEAFF. The CDR3 DNA reads TGTGCCTTAGCCCGACAGAATGAAGCTTTCTTT.

Only a few counts were recorded for this clone. The chain combines TRBV7-9 with TRBJ2-7; TRBD2 is a possible D gene (6 bases). Deletions cut 4 bases from V and 6 bases from J, with 19 bases between. Germline assignment: CDR1 SEHNR and CDR2 FQNEAQ (reference sequence). The length of the CDR3 is 15 residues. CDR3 sequence reads: CASSSGLYNRGEQYF. CDR3 sequence (DNA): TGTGCCAGCAGCTCGGGACTTTACAATCGGGGCGAGCAGTACTTC.

The gene calls are TRBV29-1 and TRBJ1-1, with D possibly matching TRBD1 (5 bases). This CDR3 has 15 residues. Germline V gene lookup returns CDR1 SQVTM and CDR2 ANQGSEA. Trimming shortened V by 7 bases and J by 1 base, and 19 bases separated the two germline ends. The CDR3 loop is CSAKGLLSPNTEAFF. The DNA of the CDR3 is TGCAGCGCTAAGGGGCTCCTCTCGCCGAACACTGAAGCTTTCTTT.

The rearrangement joins TRBV6-5 to TRBJ1-2, with D hard to call. The CDR3 is 15 residues long. V was clipped by 6 bases and J by 0 bases, with 14 bases between them. Germline CDR1 reads MNHEY; CDR2 reads SVGAGI. The CDR3 coding sequence is TGTGCCAGCAGCCAAGTGGGTACAGCTAACTATGGCTACACCTTC. Translating gives CASSQVGTANYGYTF.

The chain combines TRBV19 with TRBJ2-1, with 8 bases aligning to TRBD2. Germline V gene lookup returns CDR1 LNHDA and CDR2 SQIVND (reference sequence). With V trimmed by 5 bases and J by 9 bases, 15 bases remained unmatched. There are 16 residues in the CDR3. The CDR3 DNA follows: TGTGCCAGTAGTTCTCAAACTAGCGGCCAAGGTGGTGAGCAGTTCTTC. This codes for CASSSQTSGQGGEQFF.

The chain carries TRBV12-3 or TRBV12-4 and TRBJ2-7, with a possible D match to TRBD2 (6 bases). This CDR3 has 11 amino acids. V was cut by 10 bases and J by 4 bases, with 11 bases left in between. The CDR3 DNA is TGTGCCACTGGGACTTTTTACGAGCAGTACTTC. The encoded protein is CATGTFYEQYF.

J is TRBJ2-6 and V is TRBV5-1; the D gene is possibly TRBD2 (6 bases). The CDR3 spans 15 residues. Deletions cut 10 bases from V and 1 base from J, with 15 bases between. Germline V gene lookup returns CDR1 SGHRS and CDR2 YFSETQ. CDR3 DNA sequence: TGCGCCTCACGGGGGAGAACATCTGGGGCCAACGTCCTGACTTTC. Translating it yields CASRGRTSGANVLTF.

V gene TRBV30 combines with J gene TRBJ1-5, with D perhaps TRBD1 (6 bases). The V gene lost 2 bases and the J gene lost 0 bases, with 14 bases spanning the gap. The CDR3 length is 16 residues. From germline, CDR1 is GTSNPN and CDR2 SVGIG (reference sequence). The CDR3 sequence is CAWSPPRGHSNQPQHF. In DNA form, the CDR3 reads TGTGCCTGGAGTCCCCCCAGGGGCCATAGCAATCAGCCCCAGCATTTT.

In its sample, this clone was seen once. This chain links TRBV5-6 with TRBJ1-1, with a tentative D call TRBD1 (5 bases). V lost 5 bases and J 5 bases, leaving 22 bases between the germline ends. The V gene's germline CDR1 is SGHDT and CDR2 YYEEEE. The CDR3 loop spans 16 amino acids. CDR3 sequence reads: CASREGQGGFTTEAFF. The DNA of the CDR3 is TGTGCCAGCAGGGAGGGGCAGGGAGGATTCACTACTGAAGCTTTCTTT.

The DNA of the CDR3 is TGTGCCAGCAGCGTCTCAGGGTCCCGCTCTGGAAACACCATATATTTT. Amino acids: CASSVSGSRSGNTIYF. The chain uses TRBV7-8 and TRBJ1-3; tentatively, D is TRBD1 (5 bases). The V gene lost 5 bases and the J gene lost 0 bases, with 14 bases spanning the gap. Per germline, CDR1 SGHVS and CDR2 FQNEAQ. This CDR3 comprises 16 residues.